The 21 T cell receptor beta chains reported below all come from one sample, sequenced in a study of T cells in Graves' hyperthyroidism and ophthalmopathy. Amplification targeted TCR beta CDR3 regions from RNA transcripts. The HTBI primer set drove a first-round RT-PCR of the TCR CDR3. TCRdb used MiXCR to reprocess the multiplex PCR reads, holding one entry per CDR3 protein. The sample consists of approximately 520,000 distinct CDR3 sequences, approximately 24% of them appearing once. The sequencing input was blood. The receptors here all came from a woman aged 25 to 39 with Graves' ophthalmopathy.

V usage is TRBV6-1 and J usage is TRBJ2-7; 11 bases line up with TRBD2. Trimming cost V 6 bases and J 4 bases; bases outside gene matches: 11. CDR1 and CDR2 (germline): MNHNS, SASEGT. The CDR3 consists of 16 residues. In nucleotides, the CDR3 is TGTGCCAGCAGGGACAGTCCGGGACTAGCGGAATACGAGCAGTACTTC. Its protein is CASRDSPGLAEYEQYF.

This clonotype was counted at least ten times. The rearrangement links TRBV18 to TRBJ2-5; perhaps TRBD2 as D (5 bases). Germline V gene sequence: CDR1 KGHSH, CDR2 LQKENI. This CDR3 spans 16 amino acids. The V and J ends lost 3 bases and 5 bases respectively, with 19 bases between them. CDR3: CASSPGNTGRVETQYF. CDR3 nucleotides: TGTGCCAGCTCACCTGGGAACACGGGAAGAGTGGAGACCCAGTACTTC.

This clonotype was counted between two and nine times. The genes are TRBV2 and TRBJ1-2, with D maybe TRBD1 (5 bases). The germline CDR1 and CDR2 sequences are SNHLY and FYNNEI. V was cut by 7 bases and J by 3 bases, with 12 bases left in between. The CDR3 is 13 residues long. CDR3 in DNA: TGTGCCAGCATCACGGGGACCTACTATGGCTACACCTTC. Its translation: CASITGTYYGYTF.

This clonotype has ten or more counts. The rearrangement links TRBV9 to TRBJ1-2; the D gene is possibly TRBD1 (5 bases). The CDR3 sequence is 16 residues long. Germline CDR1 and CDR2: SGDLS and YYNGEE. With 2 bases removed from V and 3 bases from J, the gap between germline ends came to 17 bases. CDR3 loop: CASSVDIRDEDYGYTF. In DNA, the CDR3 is TGTGCCAGCAGCGTGGATATCAGGGACGAGGACTATGGCTACACCTTC.

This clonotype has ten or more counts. The CDR3 sequence is CASRSGSHLSQHF. The CDR3 nucleotides read TGTGCCAGCAGATCCGGGTCACACCTATCCCAGCATTTT. The chain carries TRBV6-1 and TRBJ1-5; D remains ambiguous. Germline CDR1 reads MNHNS; CDR2 reads SASEGT. V was shortened by 6 bases and J by 11 bases, with 17 bases between the two germline ends. This CDR3 contains 13 residues.

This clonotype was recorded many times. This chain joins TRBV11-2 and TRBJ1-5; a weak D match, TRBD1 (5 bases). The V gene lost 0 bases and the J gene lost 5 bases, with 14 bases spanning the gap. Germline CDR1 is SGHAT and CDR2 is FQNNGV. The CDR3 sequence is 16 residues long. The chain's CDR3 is CASSLDRGLRDQPQHF. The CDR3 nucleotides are TGTGCCAGCAGCTTAGATCGGGGACTCCGAGATCAGCCCCAGCATTTT.

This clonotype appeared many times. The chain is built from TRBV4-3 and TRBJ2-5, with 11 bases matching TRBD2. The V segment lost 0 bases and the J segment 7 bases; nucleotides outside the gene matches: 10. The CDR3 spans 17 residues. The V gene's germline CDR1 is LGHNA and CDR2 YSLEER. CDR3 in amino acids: CASSQEELAGGVGTQYF. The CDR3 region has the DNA TGCGCCAGCAGCCAAGAGGAGCTAGCGGGGGGAGTTGGGACCCAGTACTTC.

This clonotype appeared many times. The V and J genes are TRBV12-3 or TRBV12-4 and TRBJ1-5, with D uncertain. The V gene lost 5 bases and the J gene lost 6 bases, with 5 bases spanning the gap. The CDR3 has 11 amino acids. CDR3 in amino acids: CASSVSQPQHF. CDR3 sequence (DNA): TGTGCCAGCAGTGTGAGTCAGCCCCAGCATTTT.

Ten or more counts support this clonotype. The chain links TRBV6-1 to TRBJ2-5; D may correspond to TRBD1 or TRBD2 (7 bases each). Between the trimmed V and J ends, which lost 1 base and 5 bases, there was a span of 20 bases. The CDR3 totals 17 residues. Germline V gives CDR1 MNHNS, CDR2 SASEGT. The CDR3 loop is CASSEVTRGGVWETQYF. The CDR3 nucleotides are TGTGCCAGCAGTGAAGTAACCAGGGGGGGCGTGTGGGAGACCCAGTACTTC.

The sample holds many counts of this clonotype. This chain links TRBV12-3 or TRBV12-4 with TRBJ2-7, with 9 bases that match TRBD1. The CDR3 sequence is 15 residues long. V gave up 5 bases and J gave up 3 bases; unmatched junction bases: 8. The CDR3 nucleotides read TGTGCCAGCAGTATCGCAGGGACAGGGTTCTACGAGCAGTACTTC. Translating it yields CASSIAGTGFYEQYF.

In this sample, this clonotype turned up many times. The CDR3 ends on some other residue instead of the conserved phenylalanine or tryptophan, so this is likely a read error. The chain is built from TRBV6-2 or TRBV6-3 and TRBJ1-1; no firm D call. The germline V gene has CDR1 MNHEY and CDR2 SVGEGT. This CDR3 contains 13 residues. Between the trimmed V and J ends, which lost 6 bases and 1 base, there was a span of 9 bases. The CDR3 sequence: CASRLTGNTEAFS. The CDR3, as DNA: TGTGCCAGCAGGCTGACGGGGAACACTGAAGCTTTCTCT.

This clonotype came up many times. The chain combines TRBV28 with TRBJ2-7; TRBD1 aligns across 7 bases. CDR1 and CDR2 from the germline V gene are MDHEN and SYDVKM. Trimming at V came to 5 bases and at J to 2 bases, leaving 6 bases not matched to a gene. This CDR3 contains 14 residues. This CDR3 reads CASSHRGPPYEQYF. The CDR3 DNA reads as TGTGCCAGCAGTCACAGGGGTCCCCCCTACGAGCAGTACTTC.

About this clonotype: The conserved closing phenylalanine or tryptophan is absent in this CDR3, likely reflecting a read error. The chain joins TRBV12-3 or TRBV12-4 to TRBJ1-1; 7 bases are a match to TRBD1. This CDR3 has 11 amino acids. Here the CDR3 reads CSSNQGVGAFV. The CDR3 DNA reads TGTTCCAGCAATCAGGGGGTAGGGGCTTTCGTT.

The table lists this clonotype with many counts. The CDR3 here is CASSLATPGTEAFF. DNA of the CDR3: TGTGCCAGCAGTCTAGCGACCCCGGGCACTGAAGCTTTCTTT. This sequence joins TRBV2 and TRBJ1-1; D uncertain. This CDR3 contains 14 residues. Germline CDR1 and CDR2: SNHLY and FYNNEI. V was cut by 5 bases and J by 4 bases, with 14 bases left in between.

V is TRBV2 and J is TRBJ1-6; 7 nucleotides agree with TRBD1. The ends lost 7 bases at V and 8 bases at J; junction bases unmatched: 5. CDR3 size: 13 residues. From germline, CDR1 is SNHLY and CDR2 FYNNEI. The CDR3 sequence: CASTGQRDSPLHF. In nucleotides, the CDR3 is TGTGCCAGCACGGGACAGCGAGATTCACCCCTCCACTTT.

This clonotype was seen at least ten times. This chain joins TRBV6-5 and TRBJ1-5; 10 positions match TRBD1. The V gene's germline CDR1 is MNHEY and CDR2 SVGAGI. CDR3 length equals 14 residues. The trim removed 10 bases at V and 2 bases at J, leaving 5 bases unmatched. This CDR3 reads CATSGTGGNQPQHF. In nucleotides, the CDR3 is TGTGCCACCTCCGGGACAGGGGGCAATCAGCCCCAGCATTTT.

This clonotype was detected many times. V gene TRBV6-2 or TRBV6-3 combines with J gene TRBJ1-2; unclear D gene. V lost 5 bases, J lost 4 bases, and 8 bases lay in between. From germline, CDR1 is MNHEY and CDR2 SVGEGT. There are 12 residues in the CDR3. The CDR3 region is CASSRTSYGYTF. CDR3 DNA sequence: TGTGCCAGCAGTCGGACCAGCTATGGCTACACCTTC.

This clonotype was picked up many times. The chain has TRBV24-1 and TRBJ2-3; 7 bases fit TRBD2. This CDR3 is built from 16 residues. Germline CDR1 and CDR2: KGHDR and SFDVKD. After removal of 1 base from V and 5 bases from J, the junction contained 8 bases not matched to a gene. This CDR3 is CATSDLVGGERDTQYF. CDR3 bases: TGTGCCACCAGTGATTTAGTTGGGGGGGAGAGAGATACGCAGTATTTT.

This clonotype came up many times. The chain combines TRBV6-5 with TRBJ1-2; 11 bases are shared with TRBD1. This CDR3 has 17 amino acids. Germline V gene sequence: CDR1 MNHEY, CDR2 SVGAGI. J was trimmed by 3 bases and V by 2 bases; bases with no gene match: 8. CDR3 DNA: TGTGCCAGCAGTTACAGCCTTGGACAGGGGGCTGACTATGGCTACACCTTC. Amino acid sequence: CASSYSLGQGADYGYTF.

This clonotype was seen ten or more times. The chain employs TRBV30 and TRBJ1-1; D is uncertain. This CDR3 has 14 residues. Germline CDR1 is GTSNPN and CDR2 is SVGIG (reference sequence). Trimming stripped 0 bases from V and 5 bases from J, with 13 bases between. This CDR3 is CAWSVPGWATEAFF. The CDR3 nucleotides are TGTGCCTGGAGTGTACCGGGCTGGGCTACTGAAGCTTTCTTT.

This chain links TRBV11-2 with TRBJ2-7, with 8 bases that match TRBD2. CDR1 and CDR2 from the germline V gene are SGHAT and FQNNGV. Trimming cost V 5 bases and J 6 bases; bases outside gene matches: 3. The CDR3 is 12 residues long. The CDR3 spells CASSTSGSEQYF. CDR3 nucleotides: TGTGCCAGCAGCACGAGCGGGAGCGAGCAGTACTTC.